One TCR beta chain is described in this entry. Clones were read by immunoSEQ multiplex PCR, and TCRdb kept only the in-frame ones, dropping some. In the table there are 80,000 or so clones, 90% to 95% of which are singletons. The record originates from a study of OX40 agonist ivuxolimab in advanced cancers. Across the whole study: Having had anti-PD-1, anti-PD-L1 or anti-CTLA-4 therapy before was allowed, and about 42% had some.

Losses at the gene ends were 4 bases for V and 3 bases for J; bases not matched to a gene: 3. Germline CDR1 MNHEY, CDR2 SMNVEV (reference sequence). This CDR3 contains 14 residues. The source of this sequence is an adult with an advanced solid tumor such as melanoma, head and neck, liver or kidney cancer. The genes are TRBV27 and TRBJ2-5, with 9 bases fitting TRBD1. The material sequenced was CD4+ or CD8+ T cells sorted from blood, taken in a trial of the OX40 agonist ivuxolimab. CDR3 nucleotide sequence: TGTGCCAGCAGTTCTAGGACAGGGGAAGAGACCCAGTACTTC. Protein product: CASSSRTGEETQYF.